This is a list of T cell receptor beta chains from one sample in a study of T cell responses to AZD1222 COVID-19 vaccine. Repertoires were generated with immunoSEQ multiplex PCR, while TCRdb's copy carries only in-frame clones and drops some. This table has approximately 190,000 clones, 80% to 90% appearing once. Sample: peripheral blood, taken on day 0 of MenACWY control vaccination. The receptor source for this set is an adult in good health. The conserved cysteine and the conserved F or W are not part of the CDR3 here.

V gene	J gene	CDR3 protein
TRBV3-1/TRBV3-2	TRBJ2-3	ASSQGQTSGSTDTQY
TRBV28	TRBJ1-5	ASNTGTLPPQPQH
TRBV7-8	TRBJ2-1	ASSLAPGLGLNEQF
TRBV5-1	TRBJ2-1	ASSLLAGGSYNEQF
TRBV7-9	TRBJ2-1	ASSPGLAINEQF
TRBV5-6	TRBJ2-7	ASSLRGQTYEQY
TRBV6-5	TRBJ1-1	ASSPQGGRNTEAF
TRBV3-1/TRBV3-2	TRBJ1-6	ASSPRQGSSPLH
TRBV7-9	TRBJ2-2	ASSTRTSGRPANTGELF
TRBV9	TRBJ2-3	ASSVATRDTDTQY
TRBV9	TRBJ2-7	ASSPDRADEQY
TRBV12-3/TRBV12-4	TRBJ2-7	ASSLSAPAEQY
TRBV7-2	TRBJ2-7	ASSLAGMDEQY
TRBV19	TRBJ2-5	RKKGERIKALKTQY
TRBV30	TRBJ1-3	AWSWGARGNTIY
TRBV5-6	TRBJ2-5	ASSRDRIQETQY
TRBV6-5	TRBJ1-4	ASSYRGATNEKLF
TRBV28	TRBJ2-3	ASSLWSDTQY
TRBV7-9	TRBJ1-2	ASSLAEGVGYT
TRBV4-2	TRBJ2-1	ASSLQGNEQF
TRBV5-1	TRBJ2-1	ASSRTSGSLNEQF
TRBV7-2	TRBJ1-1	ASSFGGINTEAF
TRBV11-2	TRBJ2-5	ASSLVSRELETQY